This section outlines one T cell receptor beta chain sequence together with its context. This sample is part of a study of response to subunit inactivated influenza vaccine. TCRdb re-called the RT-PCR reads through MiXCR, storing one row per CDR3 protein. The sample carries 650,000 to 800,000 distinct CDR3 sequences, around 13% recorded once. The CDR3 has 22 residues. Trimming took 3 bases from V and 2 from J; bases not matched to a gene: 20. The germline V gene encodes CDR1 LNHDA and CDR2 SQIVND (reference sequence). The sample consisted of PBMCs from blood, taken around 15 days before vaccination. This clonotype originated in a man aged 50 or older who received an inactivated influenza vaccine. The chain combines TRBV19 with TRBJ2-1; TRBD2 matches 12 bases. CDR3 amino acids: CASSIIRGLAGYKLNPYNEQFF. CDR3 bases: TGTGCCAGTAGTATCATCCGGGGACTAGCGGGCTATAAGTTGAACCCCTACAATGAGCAGTTCTTC.